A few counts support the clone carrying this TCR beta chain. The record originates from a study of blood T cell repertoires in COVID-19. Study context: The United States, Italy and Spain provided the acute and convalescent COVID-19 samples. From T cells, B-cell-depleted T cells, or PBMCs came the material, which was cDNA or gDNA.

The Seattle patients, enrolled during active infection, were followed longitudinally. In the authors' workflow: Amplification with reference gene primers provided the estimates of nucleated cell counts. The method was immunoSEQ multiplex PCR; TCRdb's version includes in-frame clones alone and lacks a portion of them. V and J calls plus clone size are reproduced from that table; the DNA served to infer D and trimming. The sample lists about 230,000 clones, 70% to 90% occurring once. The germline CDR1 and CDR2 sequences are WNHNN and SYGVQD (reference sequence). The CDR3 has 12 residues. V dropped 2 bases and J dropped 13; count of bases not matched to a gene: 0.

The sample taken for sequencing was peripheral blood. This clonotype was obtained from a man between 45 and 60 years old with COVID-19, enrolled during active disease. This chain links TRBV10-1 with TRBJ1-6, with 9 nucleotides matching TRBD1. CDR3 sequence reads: CASSEGTGPLHF. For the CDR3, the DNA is TGCGCCAGCAGTGAGGGGACAGGGCCCCTCCACTTT.